A single sample gave rise to the 27 T cell receptor beta chains below, sequenced in a study of blood T cell repertoires in COVID-19. Generated by immunoSEQ multiplex PCR, the TCRdb table keeps only in-frame clones and is missing some. The sample consists of about 250,000 clones, approximately 90% of them appearing once. The source material was peripheral blood. These receptors originate from a woman aged 25 to 39 with active or convalescent COVID-19.

The rearrangement uses TRBV6-2 or TRBV6-3 and TRBJ1-3; D not certain. Trimming took off 2 bases at V and 0 bases at J, with 5 bases between the two ends. CDR1 and CDR2 (germline): MNHEY, SVGEGT. The length of the CDR3 is 14 residues. CDR3 residues: CASSYRISGNTIYF. The CDR3 DNA reads as TGTGCCAGCAGTTACCGTATCTCTGGAAACACCATATATTTT.

The J gene is TRBJ1-3, the V gene TRBV7-3, with a tentative D call TRBD1 (6 bases). V gave up 5 bases and J gave up 4 bases, with 9 bases separating them. The germline V gene has CDR1 SGHTA and CDR2 FQGTGA. The CDR3 has 13 amino acids. The DNA for the CDR3 is TGTGCCAGCAGCCCGACAGGAGGAAACACCATATATTTT. Translation: CASSPTGGNTIYF.

Written as DNA, the CDR3 is TGTGCCAGCAGCTTCGGGGACAGGACTTACTTAGCCAAAAACATTCAGTACTTC. Protein: CASSFGDRTYLAKNIQYF. The chain uses TRBV7-9 and TRBJ2-4, with 8 nucleotides matching TRBD1. This CDR3 comprises 18 residues. Germline V CDR1 and CDR2: SEHNR, FQNEAQ (reference sequence). The V segment lost 3 bases and the J segment 0 bases; nucleotides outside the gene matches: 10.

The J gene is TRBJ2-3, the V gene TRBV9; 13 bases fit TRBD2. Germline CDR1 reads SGDLS; CDR2 reads YYNGEE. CDR3 size: 16 residues. V trimming: 3 bases; J trimming: 3 bases; junction bases outside the gene matches: 4. This CDR3 reads CASSASLAGGTDTQYF. The CDR3 bases are TGTGCCAGCAGCGCCTCACTAGCGGGGGGGACAGATACGCAGTATTTT.

This clone was counted once. The chain recombines TRBV28 with TRBJ2-5, with D maybe TRBD2 (6 bases). The CDR3 length is 15 residues. V was trimmed by 4 bases and J by 5 bases, leaving 17 bases between them. Germline V CDR1 and CDR2: MDHEN, SYDVKM. CDR3 sequence (DNA): TGTGCCAGCAGTTCCGGGGCTAGCGATGGGGAGACCCAGTACTTC. Encoded protein: CASSSGASDGETQYF.

V gene TRBV15 combines with J gene TRBJ2-3; 7 bases are shared with TRBD1. The germline CDR1 and CDR2 sequences are LNHNV and YYDKDF (reference sequence). The CDR3 has 14 amino acids. V was clipped by 4 bases and J by 6 bases; unmatched bases: 7. CDR3 nucleotides: TGTGCCACCAGCAATCAGGGGGATTGGGATACGCAGTATTTT. Protein: CATSNQGDWDTQYF.

The CDR3 DNA reads as TGTGCCAGCACTGCGGGGCCGCGGAACATTCAGTACTTC. This codes for CASTAGPRNIQYF. The rearrangement joins TRBV28 to TRBJ2-4, with a tentative D call TRBD2 (6 bases). CDR1 and CDR2 from the germline V gene are MDHEN and SYDVKM. The CDR3 totals 13 residues. V lost 7 bases and J lost 7, with 14 bases in between.

The chain joins TRBV7-2 to TRBJ2-3; TRBD2 matches 9 bases. The CDR3 length is 16 residues. After removal of 2 bases from V and 5 bases from J, the junction contained 8 bases not matched to a gene. The germline V gene has CDR1 SGHTA and CDR2 FQGNSA. CDR3 loop: CASSLLQRGALDTQYF. CDR3 DNA sequence: TGTGCCAGCAGCTTATTGCAGCGGGGGGCTCTAGATACGCAGTATTTT.

The genes are TRBV15 and TRBJ1-5, with TRBD1 matching 7 bases. V lost 5 bases, J lost 7 bases, and 8 bases stayed unmatched. CDR1 is LNHNV, CDR2 YYDKDF, per germline (reference sequence). The CDR3 sequence is 14 residues long. CDR3 bases: TGTGCCACCAGCCCAAGACAGGGAGGACAGCCCCAGCATTTT. This codes for CATSPRQGGQPQHF.

The genes are TRBV29-1 and TRBJ2-1; tentatively, D is TRBD1 (6 bases). This CDR3 is 16 amino acids long. CDR1 is SQVTM and CDR2 is ANQGSEA in the germline V gene. Trimming removed 3 bases at V and 4 bases at J, with 19 bases between. The DNA for the CDR3 is TGCAGCGTTGATTGGGGTGGGGGCCAGGCGTACAATGAGCAGTTCTTC. Translated, it gives CSVDWGGGQAYNEQFF.

V usage is TRBV19 and J usage is TRBJ1-4; a possible D gene is TRBD1 (6 bases). Germline V lookup: CDR1 LNHDA, CDR2 SQIVND (reference sequence). This CDR3 comprises 16 residues. The V end lost 1 base, the J end lost 6 bases, and 15 bases lay between the germline ends. The CDR3 loop is CASSIGPGVVDEKLFF. DNA of the CDR3: TGTGCCAGTAGTATAGGCCCAGGGGTAGTGGATGAAAAACTGTTTTTT. The entire variable domain, with the rest obtained from reference TRBV19 and TRBJ1-4, is as follows: DGGITQSPKYLFRKEGQNVTLSCEQNLNHDAMYWYRQDPGQGLRLIYYSQIVNDFQKGDIAEGYSVSREKKESFPLTVTSAQKNPTAFYLCASSIGPGVVDEKLFFGSGTQLSVL.

The chain links TRBV12-3 or TRBV12-4 to TRBJ1-1; D is possibly TRBD1 (5 bases). The V gene lost 5 bases and the J gene lost 9 bases, with 13 bases spanning the gap. The CDR3 spans 12 residues. CDR3 sequence reads: CASSASTVKAFF. The DNA for the CDR3 is TGTGCCAGCAGTGCCTCGACAGTCAAAGCTTTCTTT.

The CDR3 bases are TGTGCCAGCAGCTTGGACCCGACAGGGGGCGCCTATGGCTACACCTTC. This codes for CASSLDPTGGAYGYTF. V usage is TRBV5-6 and J usage is TRBJ1-2; 10 positions agree with TRBD1. The CDR3 loop spans 16 amino acids. J lost 4 bases, V lost 0 bases, and 6 bases had no gene match. The germline V gene encodes CDR1 SGHDT and CDR2 YYEEEE.

The V gene is TRBV7-8, the J gene TRBJ1-4; D is possibly TRBD1 (6 bases). CDR1 and CDR2 from the germline V gene are SGHVS and FQNEAQ. This CDR3 region has 15 residues. The germline V and J ends were trimmed by 2 bases and 6 bases, with 13 bases remaining between them. CDR3 sequence: CASSLTSRGHEKLFF. As DNA, the CDR3 is TGTGCCAGCAGCTTAACATCCAGGGGTCATGAAAAACTGTTTTTT.

The CDR3, as DNA: TGTGCCAGCAGTACTAGCGGGGGCGCAGATACGCAGTATTTT. This gives the protein CASSTSGGADTQYF. The chain combines TRBV9 with TRBJ2-3, with 11 bases lining up with TRBD2. The CDR3 sequence is 14 residues long. Germline trimming cut 5 bases from V and 4 bases from J; bases unmatched to any gene: 3. Per the germline V gene, CDR1 is SGDLS and CDR2 is YYNGEE.

The J gene is TRBJ2-7, the V gene TRBV7-2, with 15 bases identical to TRBD2. The CDR3 extends over 18 amino acids. Germline CDR1 SGHTA, CDR2 FQGNSA. V dropped 1 base and J dropped 1; count of bases not matched to a gene: 5. The CDR3, as DNA: TGTGCCAGCAGCTTAGGGTCCGGACTAGCGGGGGGGTCCTACGAGCAGTACTTC. It codes for CASSLGSGLAGGSYEQYF.

The rearrangement links TRBV28 to TRBJ1-1, with 7 nucleotides matching TRBD1. The CDR3 has 14 amino acids. After removal of 6 bases from V and 0 bases from J, the junction contained 4 bases not matched to a gene. Germline V gene sequence: CDR1 MDHEN, CDR2 SYDVKM. The CDR3 spells CASSQTGVNTEAFF. The DNA for the CDR3 is TGTGCCAGCAGCCAAACAGGGGTGAACACTGAAGCTTTCTTT.

The sample holds one count of this clone. This chain joins TRBV28 and TRBJ2-7; 9 bases align to TRBD2. The CDR3 has 16 residues. With V trimmed by 4 bases and J by 4 bases, 11 bases remained unmatched. CDR1 is MDHEN and CDR2 is SYDVKM in the germline V gene. CDR3 region: CASSSSRGGLAYEQYF. For the CDR3, the DNA is TGTGCCAGCAGTTCGTCGCGGGGGGGCCTCGCGTACGAGCAGTACTTC.

The chain is built from TRBV9 and TRBJ1-2, with TRBD1 matching over 8 bases. Germline V gives CDR1 SGDLS, CDR2 YYNGEE. The length of the CDR3 is 14 residues. V was clipped by 0 bases and J by 5 bases; unmatched bases: 3. The CDR3 DNA is TGTGCCAGCAGCGTAGCAGGGGGCATATATGGCTACACCTTC. Protein product: CASSVAGGIYGYTF.

This clone was counted a few times. The chain recombines TRBV30 with TRBJ1-1; possibly TRBD1 for D (6 bases). The CDR3 is 13 amino acids. Between the trimmed V and J ends, which lost 4 bases and 4 bases, there was a span of 13 bases. The germline CDR1 and CDR2 sequences are GTSNPN and SVGIG (reference sequence). CDR3 amino acids: CAWTDQGFTEAFF. The CDR3 DNA sequence: TGTGCCTGGACCGACCAGGGGTTCACTGAAGCTTTCTTT.

The V gene is TRBV19, the J gene TRBJ2-2, with 7 bases fitting TRBD1. The J segment lost 3 bases and the V segment lost 4 bases, leaving 5 bases of the junction unmatched. The germline CDR1 and CDR2 sequences are LNHDA and SQIVND (reference sequence). This CDR3 contains 15 residues. The CDR3 reads CASSRTQGHTGELFF. CDR3 nucleotide sequence: TGTGCCAGTAGTAGAACACAGGGGCACACCGGGGAGCTGTTTTTT.

The chain couples TRBV12-3 or TRBV12-4 to TRBJ1-1, with 9 bases matching TRBD1. CDR3 size: 13 residues. V lost 5 bases, J lost 10 bases, and 8 bases stayed unmatched. For the CDR3, the DNA is TGTGCCAGCAGTCTCCCGGGACAGGGCAGAGCTTTCTTT. It translates to CASSLPGQGRAFF.

The V call is TRBV6-5, the J call TRBJ2-7; D gene unclear. The CDR3 loop spans 14 amino acids. V lost 6 bases to trimming and J lost 2 bases, with 14 bases between them. The germline V gene encodes CDR1 MNHEY and CDR2 SVGAGI. As DNA, the CDR3 is TGTGCCAGCAGGAGGCGGTCGGCAACCTACGAGCAGTACTTC. It is translated as CASRRRSATYEQYF.

The V call is TRBV19, the J call TRBJ1-6, with D possibly matching TRBD1 (6 bases). The germline V and J ends were trimmed by 3 bases and 10 bases, with 13 bases remaining between them. The CDR3 has 14 amino acids. Germline CDR1 is LNHDA and CDR2 is SQIVND (reference sequence). CDR3 nucleotides: TGTGCCAGTAGTATCAGGGGAGTGGAATCACCCCTCCACTTT. As protein: CASSIRGVESPLHF.

The count of this clone is one. The rearrangement uses TRBV27 and TRBJ1-4; possibly TRBD1 for D (6 bases). The CDR3 has 14 amino acids. CDR1 and CDR2 (germline): MNHEY, SMNVEV (reference sequence). V lost 7 bases to trimming and J lost 8 bases, with 17 bases between them. Here the CDR3 DNA reads TGTGCCAGCACCTGGGGGGGGCAAAAGGAAAAACTGTTTTTT. Translated: CASTWGGQKEKLFF.

The chain couples TRBV28 to TRBJ1-5, with 10 bases fitting TRBD1. V dropped 6 bases and J dropped 2; count of bases not matched to a gene: 7. Per germline, CDR1 MDHEN and CDR2 SYDVKM. This CDR3 has 16 residues. Here the CDR3 reads CASSHYGQGGNQPQHF. The CDR3 DNA reads as TGTGCCAGCAGCCACTATGGACAGGGGGGCAATCAGCCCCAGCATTTT.

This clone was detected once. The V gene is TRBV5-4, the J gene TRBJ2-3, with 9 bases fitting TRBD2. This CDR3 is built from 16 residues. Looked up from germline, CDR1 is SGHNT and CDR2 is YYREEE (reference sequence). After removal of 5 bases from V and 1 base from J, the junction contained 8 bases not matched to a gene. This CDR3 reads CASRAGGQIGTDTQYF. Here the CDR3 DNA reads TGTGCCAGCAGGGCGGGGGGGCAGATTGGCACAGATACGCAGTATTTT.